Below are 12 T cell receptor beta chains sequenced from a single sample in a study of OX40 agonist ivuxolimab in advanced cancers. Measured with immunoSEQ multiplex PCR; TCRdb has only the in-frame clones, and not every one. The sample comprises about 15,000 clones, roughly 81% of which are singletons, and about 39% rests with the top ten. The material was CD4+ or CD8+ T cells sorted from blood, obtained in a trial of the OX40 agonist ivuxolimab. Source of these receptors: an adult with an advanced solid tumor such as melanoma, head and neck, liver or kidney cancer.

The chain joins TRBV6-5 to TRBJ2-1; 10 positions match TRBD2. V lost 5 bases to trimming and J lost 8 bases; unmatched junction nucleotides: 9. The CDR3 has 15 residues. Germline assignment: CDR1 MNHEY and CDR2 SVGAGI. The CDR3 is CASSGLAGGGDEQFF. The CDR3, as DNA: TGTGCCAGCAGTGGATTAGCGGGAGGAGGGGATGAGCAGTTCTTC.

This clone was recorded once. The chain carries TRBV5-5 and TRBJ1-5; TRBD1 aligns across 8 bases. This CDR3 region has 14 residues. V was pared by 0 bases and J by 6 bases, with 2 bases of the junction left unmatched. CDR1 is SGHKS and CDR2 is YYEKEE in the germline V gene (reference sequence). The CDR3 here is CASSLDRGSQPQHF. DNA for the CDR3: TGTGCCAGCAGCTTGGACAGGGGGAGTCAGCCCCAGCATTTT.

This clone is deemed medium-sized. The CDR3: CASSPESGTGHRREAFF. In DNA, the CDR3 is TGTGCCAGCAGTCCTGAATCCGGGACAGGTCACCGAAGGGAAGCTTTCTTT. J is TRBJ1-1 and V is TRBV27; 8 positions agree with TRBD1. The germline V gene encodes CDR1 MNHEY and CDR2 SMNVEV (reference sequence). V was clipped by 5 bases and J by 8 bases; unmatched bases: 19. The CDR3 runs 17 residues.

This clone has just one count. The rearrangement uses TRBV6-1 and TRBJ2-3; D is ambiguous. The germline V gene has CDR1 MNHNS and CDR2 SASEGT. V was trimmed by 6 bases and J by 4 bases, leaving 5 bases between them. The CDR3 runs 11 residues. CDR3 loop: CASRKSDTQYF. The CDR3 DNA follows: TGTGCCAGCAGGAAGTCAGATACGCAGTATTTT.

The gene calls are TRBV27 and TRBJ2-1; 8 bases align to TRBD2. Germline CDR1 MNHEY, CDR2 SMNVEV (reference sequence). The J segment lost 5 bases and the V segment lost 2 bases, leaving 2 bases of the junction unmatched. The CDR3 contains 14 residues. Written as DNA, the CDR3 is TGTGCCAGCAGTTTAACGCGGGAGGACAATGAGCAGTTCTTC. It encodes CASSLTREDNEQFF.

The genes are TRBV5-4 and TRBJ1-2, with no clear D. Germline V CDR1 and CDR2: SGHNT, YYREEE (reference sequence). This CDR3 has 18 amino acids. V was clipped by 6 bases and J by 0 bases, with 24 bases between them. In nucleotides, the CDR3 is TGTGCCAGCACCGAAGGCCTACCGTTTGGAGTGACTAACTATGGCTACACCTTC. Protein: CASTEGLPFGVTNYGYTF.

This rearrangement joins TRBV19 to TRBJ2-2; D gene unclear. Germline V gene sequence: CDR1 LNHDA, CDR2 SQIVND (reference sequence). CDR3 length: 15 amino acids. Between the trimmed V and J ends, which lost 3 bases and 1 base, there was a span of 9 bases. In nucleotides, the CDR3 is TGTGCCAGTAGTATGGGTTGGGTGAACACCGGGGAGCTGTTTTTT. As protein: CASSMGWVNTGELFF.

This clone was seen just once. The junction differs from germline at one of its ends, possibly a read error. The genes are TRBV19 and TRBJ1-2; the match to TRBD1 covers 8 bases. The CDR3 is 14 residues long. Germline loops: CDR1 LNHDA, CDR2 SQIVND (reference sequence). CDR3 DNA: TGTGCCAGTAGTCACCGGACAGGGAACTATGGCCACACCTTC. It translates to CASSHRTGNYGHTF.

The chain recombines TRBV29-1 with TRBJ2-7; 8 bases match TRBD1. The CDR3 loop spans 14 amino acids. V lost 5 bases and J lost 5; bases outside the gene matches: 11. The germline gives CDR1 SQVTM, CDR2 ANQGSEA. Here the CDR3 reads CSVSQGVQIDEQYF. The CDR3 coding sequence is TGCAGCGTTTCACAGGGGGTCCAAATCGACGAGCAGTACTTC.

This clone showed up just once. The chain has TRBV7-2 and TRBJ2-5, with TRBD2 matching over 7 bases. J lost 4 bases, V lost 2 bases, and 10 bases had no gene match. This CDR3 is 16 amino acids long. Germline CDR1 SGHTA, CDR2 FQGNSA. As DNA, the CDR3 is TGTGCCAGCAGCTTAACCGGACTAGGAGGAGGAGAGACCCAGTACTTC. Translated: CASSLTGLGGGETQYF.

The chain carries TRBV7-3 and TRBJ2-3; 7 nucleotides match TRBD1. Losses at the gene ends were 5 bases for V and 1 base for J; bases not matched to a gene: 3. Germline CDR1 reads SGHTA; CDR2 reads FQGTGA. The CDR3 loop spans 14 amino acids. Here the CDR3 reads CASSPTGGTDTQYF. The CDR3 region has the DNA TGTGCCAGCAGCCCTACAGGGGGCACAGATACGCAGTATTTT.

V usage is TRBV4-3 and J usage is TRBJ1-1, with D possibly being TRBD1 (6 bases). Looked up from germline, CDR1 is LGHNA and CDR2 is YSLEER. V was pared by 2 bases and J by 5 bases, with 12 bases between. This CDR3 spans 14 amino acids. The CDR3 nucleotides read TGCGCCAGCAGCCAACGAACAGGGTATACTGAAGCTTTCTTT. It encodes CASSQRTGYTEAFF.